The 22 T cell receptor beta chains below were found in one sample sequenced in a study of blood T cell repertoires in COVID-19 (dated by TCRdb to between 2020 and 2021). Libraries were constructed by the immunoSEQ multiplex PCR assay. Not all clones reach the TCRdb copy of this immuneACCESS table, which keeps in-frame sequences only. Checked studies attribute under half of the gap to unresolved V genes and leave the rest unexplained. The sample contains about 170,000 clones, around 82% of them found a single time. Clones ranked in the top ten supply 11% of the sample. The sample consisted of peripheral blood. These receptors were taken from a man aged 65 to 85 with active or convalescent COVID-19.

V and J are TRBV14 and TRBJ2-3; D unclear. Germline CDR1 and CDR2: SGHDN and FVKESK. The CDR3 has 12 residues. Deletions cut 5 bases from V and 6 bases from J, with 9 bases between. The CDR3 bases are TGTGCCAGCAGCGTCCTCCCGGATACGCAGTATTTT. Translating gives CASSVLPDTQYF.

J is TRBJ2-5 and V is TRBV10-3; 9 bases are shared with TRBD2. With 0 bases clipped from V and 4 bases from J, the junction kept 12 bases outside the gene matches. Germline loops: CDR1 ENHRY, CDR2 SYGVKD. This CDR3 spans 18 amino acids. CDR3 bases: TGTGCCATCAGTGAGTCGAGTGGGGCGGGACTAGCAAGAGAGACCCAGTACTTC. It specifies CAISESSGAGLARETQYF.

This CDR3 is CSVPPGVLATDTQYF. The CDR3 coding sequence is TGCAGCGTTCCCCCCGGGGTACTCGCCACAGATACGCAGTATTTT. This chain links TRBV29-1 with TRBJ2-3; weak D call: TRBD2 (5 bases). CDR3 size: 15 residues. In germline, CDR1 is SQVTM, CDR2 ANQGSEA. Trimming took 5 bases from V and 2 from J, leaving 17 bases between them.

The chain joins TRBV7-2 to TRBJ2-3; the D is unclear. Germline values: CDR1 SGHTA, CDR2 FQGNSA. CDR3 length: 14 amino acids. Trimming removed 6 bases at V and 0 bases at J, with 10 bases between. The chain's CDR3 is CASSTYKSTDTQYF. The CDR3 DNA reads TGTGCCAGCAGTACGTACAAAAGCACAGATACGCAGTATTTT.

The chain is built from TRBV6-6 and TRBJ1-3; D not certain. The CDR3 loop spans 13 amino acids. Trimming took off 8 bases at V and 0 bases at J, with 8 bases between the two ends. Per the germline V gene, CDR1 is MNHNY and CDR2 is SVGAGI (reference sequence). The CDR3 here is CASFTGSGNTIYF. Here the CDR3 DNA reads TGTGCCAGCTTTACGGGCTCTGGAAACACCATATATTTT.

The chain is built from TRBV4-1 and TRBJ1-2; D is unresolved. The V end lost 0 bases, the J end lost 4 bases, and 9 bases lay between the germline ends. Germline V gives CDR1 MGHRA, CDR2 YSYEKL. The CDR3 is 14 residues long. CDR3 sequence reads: CASSQDISVYGYTF. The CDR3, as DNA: TGCGCCAGCAGCCAAGATATAAGCGTCTATGGCTACACCTTC.

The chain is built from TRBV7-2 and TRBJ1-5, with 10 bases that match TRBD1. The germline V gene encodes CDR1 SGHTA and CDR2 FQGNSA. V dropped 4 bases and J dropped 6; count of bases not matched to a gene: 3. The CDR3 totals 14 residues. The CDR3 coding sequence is TGTGCCAGCAGCTGGGACAGGGGATTTCAGCCCCAGCATTTT. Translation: CASSWDRGFQPQHF.

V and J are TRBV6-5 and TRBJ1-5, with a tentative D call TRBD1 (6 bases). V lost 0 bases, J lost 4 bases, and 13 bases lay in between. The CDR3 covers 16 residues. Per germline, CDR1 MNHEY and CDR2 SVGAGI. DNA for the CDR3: TGTGCCAGCAGTTACTCGCCCAGGGGACGGAATCAGCCCCAGCATTTT. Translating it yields CASSYSPRGRNQPQHF.

The DNA of the CDR3 is TGCGCCAGCAGCTCAACCGACACCTACGAGCAGTACTTC. Encoded protein: CASSSTDTYEQYF. V usage is TRBV5-1 and J usage is TRBJ2-7; D is unresolved. The germline CDR1 and CDR2 sequences are SGHRS and YFSETQ. CDR3 length: 13 residues. Trimming took 3 bases from V and 2 from J, leaving 9 bases between them.

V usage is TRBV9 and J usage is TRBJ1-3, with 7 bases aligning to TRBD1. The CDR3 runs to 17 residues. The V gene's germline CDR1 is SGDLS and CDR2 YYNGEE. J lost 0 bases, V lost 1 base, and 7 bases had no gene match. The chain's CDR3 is CASSVNPTGVSGNTIYF. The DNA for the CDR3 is TGTGCCAGCAGCGTAAACCCCACAGGGGTCTCTGGAAACACCATATATTTT.

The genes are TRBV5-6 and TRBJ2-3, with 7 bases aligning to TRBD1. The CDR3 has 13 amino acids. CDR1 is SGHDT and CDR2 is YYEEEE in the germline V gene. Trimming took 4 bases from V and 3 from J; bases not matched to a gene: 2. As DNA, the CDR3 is TGTGCCAGCAGCCAGGACAGGACAGATACGCAGTATTTT. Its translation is CASSQDRTDTQYF.

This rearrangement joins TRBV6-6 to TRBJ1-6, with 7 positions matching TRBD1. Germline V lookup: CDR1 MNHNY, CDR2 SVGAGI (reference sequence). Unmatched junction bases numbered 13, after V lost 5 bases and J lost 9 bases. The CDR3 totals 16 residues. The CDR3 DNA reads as TGTGCCAGCAGTGTCGGGCCTACAGGGGATACTTCACCCCTCCACTTT. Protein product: CASSVGPTGDTSPLHF.

The CDR3 coding sequence is TGTGCCAGCAGCTCCGGGACTCCGAACTATGGCTACACCTTC. Its protein is CASSSGTPNYGYTF. The V gene is TRBV11-2, the J gene TRBJ1-2, with a possible D match to TRBD1 (5 bases). CDR3 size: 14 residues. Trimming took off 4 bases at V and 2 bases at J, with 11 bases between the two ends. The V gene's germline CDR1 is SGHAT and CDR2 FQNNGV.

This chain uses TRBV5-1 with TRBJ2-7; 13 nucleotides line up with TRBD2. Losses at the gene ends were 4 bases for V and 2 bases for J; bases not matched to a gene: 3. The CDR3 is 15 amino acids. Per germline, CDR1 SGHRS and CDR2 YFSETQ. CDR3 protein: CASSPGLAGAYEQYF. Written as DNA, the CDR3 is TGCGCCAGCAGCCCCGGACTAGCGGGAGCCTACGAGCAGTACTTC.

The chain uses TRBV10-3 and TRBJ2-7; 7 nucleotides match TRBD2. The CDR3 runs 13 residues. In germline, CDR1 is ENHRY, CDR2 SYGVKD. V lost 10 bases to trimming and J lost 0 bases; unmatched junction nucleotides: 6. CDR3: CATWGGNSYEQYF. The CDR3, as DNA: TGTGCCACTTGGGGAGGGAACTCCTACGAGCAGTACTTC.

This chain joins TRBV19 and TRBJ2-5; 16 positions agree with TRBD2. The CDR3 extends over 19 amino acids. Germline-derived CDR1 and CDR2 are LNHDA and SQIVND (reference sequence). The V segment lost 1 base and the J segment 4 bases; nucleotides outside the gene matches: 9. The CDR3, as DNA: TGTGCCAGTAGTATAGGACGGGGACTAGCGGGGGGGCCGAGAGAGACCCAGTACTTC. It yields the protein CASSIGRGLAGGPRETQYF.

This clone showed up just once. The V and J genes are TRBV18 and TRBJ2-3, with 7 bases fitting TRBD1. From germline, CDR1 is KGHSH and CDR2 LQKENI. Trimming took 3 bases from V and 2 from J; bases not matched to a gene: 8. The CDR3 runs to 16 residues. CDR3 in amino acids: CASSPSQGGFTDTQYF. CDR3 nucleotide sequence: TGTGCCAGCTCACCCTCTCAAGGGGGCTTCACAGATACGCAGTATTTT.

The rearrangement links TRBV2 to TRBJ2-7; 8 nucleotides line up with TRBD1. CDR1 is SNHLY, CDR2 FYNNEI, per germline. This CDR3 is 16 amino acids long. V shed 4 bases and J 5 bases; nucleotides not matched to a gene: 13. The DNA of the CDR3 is TGTGCCAGCAGTGCCCCTCCAGGGGGCGGTGGCCACGAGCAGTACTTC. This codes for CASSAPPGGGGHEQYF. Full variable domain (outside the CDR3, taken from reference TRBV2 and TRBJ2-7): EPEVTQTPSHQVTQMGQEVILRCVPISNHLYFYWYRQILGQKVEFLVSFYNNEISEKSEIFDDQFSVERPDGSNFTLKIRSTKLEDSAMYFCASSAPPGGGGHEQYFGPGTRLTVT.

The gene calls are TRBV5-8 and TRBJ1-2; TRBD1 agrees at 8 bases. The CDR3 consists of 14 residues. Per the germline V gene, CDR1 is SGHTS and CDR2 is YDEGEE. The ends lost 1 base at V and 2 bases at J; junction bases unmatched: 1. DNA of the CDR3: TGTGCCAGCAGCTTGAGGACAGGGAACTATGGCTACACCTTC. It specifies CASSLRTGNYGYTF. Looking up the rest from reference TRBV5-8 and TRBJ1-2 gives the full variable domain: EAGVTQSPTHLIKTRGQQATLRCSPISGHTSVYWYQQALGLGLQFLLWYDEGEERNRGNFPPRFSGRQFPNYSSELNVNALELEDSALYLCASSLRTGNYGYTFGSGTRLTVV.

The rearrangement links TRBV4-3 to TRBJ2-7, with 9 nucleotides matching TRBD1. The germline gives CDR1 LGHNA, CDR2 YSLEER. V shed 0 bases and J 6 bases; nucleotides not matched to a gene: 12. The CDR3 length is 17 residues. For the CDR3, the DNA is TGCGCCAGCAGCCAAGAACGGGCGGACAGGGGCGTTTTCGAGCAGTACTTC. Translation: CASSQERADRGVFEQYF.

The CDR3 loop reads CASGIWAGIGTEAFF. The CDR3, as DNA: TGTGCCAGCGGAATATGGGCGGGTATCGGCACTGAAGCTTTCTTT. This chain joins TRBV25-1 and TRBJ1-1; D unresolved. From germline, CDR1 is MGHDK and CDR2 SYGVNS. Trimming shortened V by 8 bases and J by 4 bases, and 20 bases separated the two germline ends. CDR3 size: 15 residues.

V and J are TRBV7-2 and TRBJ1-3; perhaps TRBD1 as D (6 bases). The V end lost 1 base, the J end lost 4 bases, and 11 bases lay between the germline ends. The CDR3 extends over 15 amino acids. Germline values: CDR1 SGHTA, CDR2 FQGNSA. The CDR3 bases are TGTGCCAGCAGCTTAGGCGGGGGCTCGGGAAACACCATATATTTT. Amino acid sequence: CASSLGGGSGNTIYF.